Below, 28 T cell receptor beta chains from the same sample are listed, as sequenced in a study of blood T cell repertoires in COVID-19 (dated by TCRdb to about 2020). Receptors were amplified or captured by the immunoSEQ multiplex PCR assay. TCRdb limited this immuneACCESS table to in-frame rearrangements with V and J called. A share of clones is missing; checked studies link under half to unresolved V genes, and the rest is unexplained. The sample data list about 100,000 clones, and approximately 83% of these were observed just once. The biggest ten clones account for 2% to 3% of the sample. Sequenced input: PBMCs or T cells enriched from blood (not recorded which). These TCRs come from a woman between 50 and 59 years old who had recovered from COVID-19.

The rearrangement joins TRBV9 to TRBJ2-2, with D perhaps matching TRBD2 (6 bases). The CDR3 loop spans 14 amino acids. With 0 bases removed from V and 5 bases from J, the gap between germline ends came to 8 bases. From germline, CDR1 is SGDLS and CDR2 YYNGEE. CDR3 sequence reads: CASSVGGVTGELFF. Here the CDR3 DNA reads TGTGCCAGCAGCGTAGGGGGGGTGACCGGGGAGCTGTTTTTT.

J is TRBJ1-5 and V is TRBV21-1; TRBD1 is the table's D call, not checked against the DNA. TRBV21-1 is a pseudogene segment. The CDR3 contains 16 residues. CDR3 amino acids: CASKLLGPDSNQPQHF. The CDR3 DNA sequence: TGTGCCAGCAAACTATTGGGGCCAGATAGCAATCAGCCCCAGCATTTT.

This clone was seen only a few times. The V gene is TRBV7-9, the J gene TRBJ1-4; D possibly corresponds to TRBD1 (5 bases). CDR1 and CDR2 (germline): SEHNR, FQNEAQ (reference sequence). There are 17 residues in the CDR3. V was trimmed by 5 bases and J by 0 bases, leaving 16 bases between them. The CDR3 is CASSPLGQGATNEKLFF. CDR3 in DNA: TGTGCCAGCAGCCCTCTCGGACAAGGGGCAACTAATGAAAAACTGTTTTTT.

This clone was seen a few times. The V gene is TRBV23-1, the J gene TRBJ1-2; D is perhaps TRBD1 (6 bases). TRBV23-1 is noted as an ORF with a role that remains uncertain. The CDR3 totals 14 residues. V lost 1 base to trimming and J lost 6 bases, with 12 bases between them. The CDR3 reads CASSQYRVNHGYTF. CDR3 in DNA: TGCGCCAGCAGTCAATACAGGGTAAACCATGGCTACACCTTC.

J is TRBJ1-2 and V is TRBV12-3 or TRBV12-4; D call uncertain. CDR3 length equals 13 residues. The V end lost 4 bases, the J end lost 2 bases, and 8 bases lay between the germline ends. The CDR3 loop is CASSSGGNYGYTF. The CDR3 nucleotides are TGTGCCAGCAGTTCGGGAGGGAACTATGGCTACACCTTC.

The CDR3 spells CASSWGLAGYEQYF. The CDR3 DNA follows: TGTGCCAGCAGCTGGGGACTAGCGGGATACGAGCAGTACTTC. J is TRBJ2-7 and V is TRBV7-2; 13 positions agree with TRBD2. The CDR3 is 14 amino acids. After removal of 4 bases from V and 4 bases from J, the junction contained 1 base not matched to a gene. Per germline, CDR1 SGHTA and CDR2 FQGNSA.

This clone came up a few times. This chain links TRBV28 with TRBJ1-5; the D is unclear. CDR3 length: 11 amino acids. V shed 11 bases and J shed 9 bases, with 14 bases lying between them. The V gene's germline CDR1 is MDHEN and CDR2 SYDVKM. The CDR3 DNA reads TGTGCCGAAGGAGGCAAAGGGCCCCAGCATTTT. Its protein is CAEGGKGPQHF.

The rearrangement links TRBV5-1 to TRBJ2-5; 8 bases align to TRBD1. The CDR3 is made up of 12 amino acids. Trimming cost V 6 bases and J 2 bases; bases outside gene matches: 0. The germline V gene encodes CDR1 SGHRS and CDR2 YFSETQ. The CDR3 region is CASNRGQETQYF. For the CDR3, the DNA is TGCGCCAGCAACAGGGGGCAAGAGACCCAGTACTTC.

The V call is TRBV13, the J call TRBJ1-2; no firm D call. Per the germline V gene, CDR1 is PRHDT and CDR2 is FYEKMQ (reference sequence). The CDR3 extends over 14 amino acids. V was pared by 5 bases and J by 7 bases, with 17 bases between. The CDR3 coding sequence is TGTGCCAGCAGCCGCACCGGCCCCGGGAGTGGCTACACCTTC. The encoded protein is CASSRTGPGSGYTF. Together with reference TRBV13 and TRBJ1-2, the CDR3 gives the full variable domain: AAGVIQSPRHLIKEKRETATLKCYPIPRHDTVYWYQQGPGQDPQFLISFYEKMQSDKGSIPDRFSAQQFSDYHSELNMSSLELGDSALYFCASSRTGPGSGYTFGSGTRLTVV.

The chain links TRBV7-9 to TRBJ1-4; TRBD1 matches at 9 bases. With V trimmed by 5 bases and J by 2 bases, 3 bases remained unmatched. This CDR3 comprises 15 residues. Germline V gene data show CDR1 as SEHNR and CDR2 as FQNEAQ (reference sequence). The DNA of the CDR3 is TGTGCCAGCAGCCCGGGACAGGGCACTAATGAAAAACTGTTTTTT. Its protein is CASSPGQGTNEKLFF. The whole variable domain, remainder taken from reference TRBV7-9 and TRBJ1-4, is DTGVSQNPRHKITKRGQNVTFRCDPISEHNRLYWYRQTLGQGPEFLTYFQNEAQLEKSRLLSDRFSAERPKGSFSTLEIQRTEQGDSAMYLCASSPGQGTNEKLFFGSGTQLSVL.

Note on this clone: An end of the junction differs from the germline gene, which may be a read error. V is TRBV3-1 (or the pseudogene TRBV3-2) and J is TRBJ2-1; D may be TRBD1 (6 bases). Germline CDR1 is LGHDT and CDR2 is YNNKEL (reference sequence). The CDR3 runs 13 residues. CDR3 in amino acids: CASSPTGDRQGLF. The CDR3 DNA reads TGTGCCAGCAGCCCCACTGGTGATAGGCAGGGGCTCTTC.

The table lists this clone with a count of one. V gene TRBV7-3 combines with J gene TRBJ2-7; D possibly corresponds to TRBD2 (6 bases). V lost 4 bases and J 2 bases, leaving 9 bases between the germline ends. The V gene's germline CDR1 is SGHTA and CDR2 FQGTGA. The CDR3 totals 13 residues. The CDR3 region is CASSSGEAYEQYF. The CDR3 DNA sequence: TGTGCCAGCAGCTCCGGGGAGGCCTACGAGCAGTACTTC.

The J gene is TRBJ1-1, the V gene TRBV19, with 7 bases matching TRBD1. The ends lost 4 bases at V and 6 bases at J; junction bases unmatched: 5. The CDR3 sequence is 13 residues long. Germline-derived CDR1 and CDR2 are LNHDA and SQIVND (reference sequence). The CDR3 region is CASSRTTGAEAFF. Written as DNA, the CDR3 is TGTGCCAGTAGTAGAACCACAGGGGCTGAAGCTTTCTTT.

The V call is TRBV7-8, the J call TRBJ2-7; a weak D match, TRBD1 (5 bases). CDR1 SGHVS and CDR2 FQNEAQ come from the germline V gene. Trimming took off 5 bases at V and 8 bases at J, with 16 bases between the two ends. The CDR3 totals 13 residues. The CDR3 reads CASSPERQYQQYF. The CDR3 nucleotides are TGTGCCAGCAGCCCAGAGCGACAGTATCAGCAGTACTTC.

The chain couples TRBV30 to TRBJ2-3; TRBD2 might be the D (6 bases). The germline V gene has CDR1 GTSNPN and CDR2 SVGIG (reference sequence). Trimming took off 0 bases at V and 1 base at J, with 14 bases between the two ends. CDR3 length: 16 amino acids. The CDR3, as DNA: TGTGCCTGGAGTGTTGGAGGGGCCCTCGGCACAGATACGCAGTATTTT. It encodes CAWSVGGALGTDTQYF.

The V and J genes are TRBV5-5 and TRBJ2-7; TRBD2 matches at 7 bases. J lost 3 bases, V lost 3 bases, and 9 bases had no gene match. Germline CDR1 and CDR2: SGHKS and YYEKEE (reference sequence). The CDR3 runs 15 residues. Written as DNA, the CDR3 is TGTGCCAGCAGCTCCAGGGTAGCGGGTGTCTACGAGCAGTACTTC. Translating it yields CASSSRVAGVYEQYF. Together with reference TRBV5-5 and TRBJ2-7, the CDR3 gives the full variable domain: DAGVTQSPTHLIKTRGQQVTLRCSPISGHKSVSWYQQVLGQGPQFIFQYYEKEERGRGNFPDRFSARQFPNYSSELNVNALLLGDSALYLCASSSRVAGVYEQYFGPGTRLTVT.

This chain uses TRBV2 with TRBJ1-1, with TRBD1 identical over 10 bases. Germline-derived CDR1 and CDR2 are SNHLY and FYNNEI. V shed 4 bases, J shed 2 bases, and the junction held 1 base outside the gene matches. The CDR3 is 14 amino acids. The CDR3 loop reads CASSATGGNTEAFF. CDR3 bases: TGTGCCAGCAGTGCGACAGGGGGCAACACTGAAGCTTTCTTT. Drawing the rest from reference TRBV2 and TRBJ1-1, the complete variable domain is EPEVTQTPSHQVTQMGQEVILRCVPISNHLYFYWYRQILGQKVEFLVSFYNNEISEKSEIFDDQFSVERPDGSNFTLKIRSTKLEDSAMYFCASSATGGNTEAFFGQGTRLTVV.

The V and J genes are TRBV7-9 and TRBJ1-3; 10 bases map to TRBD1. V dropped 5 bases and J dropped 3; count of bases not matched to a gene: 13. The CDR3 has 18 amino acids. Germline V gene lookup returns CDR1 SEHNR and CDR2 FQNEAQ (reference sequence). In DNA form, the CDR3 reads TGTGCCAGCAGCACCGGGACAGGGGTCTCTTTGGTTGGAAACACCATATATTTT. This codes for CASSTGTGVSLVGNTIYF.

The rearrangement links TRBV7-9 to TRBJ1-1; 8 nucleotides line up with TRBD1. The CDR3 runs to 16 residues. Germline V gene lookup returns CDR1 SEHNR and CDR2 FQNEAQ (reference sequence). Losses at the gene ends were 6 bases for V and 1 base for J; bases not matched to a gene: 10. The CDR3 bases are TGTGCCAGCAGGTCAGACAGGGGAGGTGGGAACACTGAAGCTTTCTTT. Translating it yields CASRSDRGGGNTEAFF.

This chain links TRBV6-5 with TRBJ1-5; D not certain. Trimming removed 2 bases from V and 2 bases from J, with 7 bases in between. From germline, CDR1 is MNHEY and CDR2 SVGAGI. This CDR3 is built from 14 residues. This chain's CDR3 is CASSYESGNQPQHF. CDR3 nucleotide sequence: TGTGCCAGCAGTTACGAAAGCGGCAATCAGCCCCAGCATTTT.

The J gene is TRBJ2-5, the V gene TRBV7-9; 11 bases match TRBD2. V was clipped by 5 bases and J by 5 bases; unmatched bases: 7. The CDR3 has 15 amino acids. Germline CDR1 is SEHNR and CDR2 is FQNEAQ (reference sequence). The chain's CDR3 is CASSLTSGKMETQYF. CDR3 nucleotide sequence: TGTGCCAGCAGCCTGACTAGCGGGAAAATGGAGACCCAGTACTTC.

This chain connects TRBV5-1 to TRBJ2-3, with D possibly being TRBD1 (6 bases). Germline V CDR1 and CDR2: SGHRS, YFSETQ. Trimming took 2 bases from V and 3 from J, leaving 19 bases between them. This CDR3 contains 17 residues. CDR3 residues: CASSFTYQGLGTDTQYF. In DNA, the CDR3 is TGCGCCAGCAGCTTTACTTACCAGGGGTTAGGGACAGATACGCAGTATTTT.

The chain uses TRBV4-1 and TRBJ2-3; 9 bases are shared with TRBD2. V trimming: 1 base; J trimming: 3 bases; junction bases outside the gene matches: 5. The CDR3 loop spans 16 amino acids. The V gene's germline CDR1 is MGHRA and CDR2 YSYEKL. Here the CDR3 reads CASSQVLAGPTDTQYF. CDR3 DNA: TGCGCCAGCAGCCAAGTCCTAGCGGGGCCTACAGATACGCAGTATTTT.

V is TRBV7-2 and J is TRBJ2-5; no clear D gene. The V gene lost 5 bases and the J gene lost 1 base, with 8 bases spanning the gap. The length of the CDR3 is 13 residues. Germline lookup yields CDR1 SGHTA and CDR2 FQGNSA. The CDR3 loop is CASSLWAQETQYF. As DNA, the CDR3 is TGTGCCAGCAGCCTATGGGCCCAAGAGACCCAGTACTTC.

The chain couples TRBV5-1 to TRBJ2-1; no firm D call. Per the germline V gene, CDR1 is SGHRS and CDR2 is YFSETQ. With 4 bases removed from V and 0 bases from J, the gap between germline ends came to 14 bases. The CDR3 runs to 16 residues. The CDR3: CASSPYLGSSYNEQFF. Written as DNA, the CDR3 is TGCGCCAGCAGCCCCTATCTAGGAAGCTCCTACAATGAGCAGTTCTTC.

V usage is TRBV28 and J usage is TRBJ2-1; 8 bases are a match to TRBD2. Germline-derived CDR1 and CDR2 are MDHEN and SYDVKM. CDR3 length: 20 amino acids. V dropped 2 bases and J dropped 4; count of bases not matched to a gene: 19. CDR3 bases: TGTGCCAGCAGTTTAAGCAACCTCTTTAGCGGGACGCGTTCATACAATGAGCAGTTCTTC. Its translation is CASSLSNLFSGTRSYNEQFF.

This clone was recorded only once. This rearrangement joins TRBV3-1 (or the pseudogene TRBV3-2) to TRBJ2-3; 11 bases fit TRBD2. The CDR3 is made up of 16 amino acids. Looked up from germline, CDR1 is LGHDT and CDR2 is YNNKEL (reference sequence). V dropped 3 bases and J dropped 6; count of bases not matched to a gene: 8. CDR3 DNA sequence: TGTGCCAGCAGCCATGAGGCCATAGCGGGAGGGGATACGCAGTATTTT. It yields the protein CASSHEAIAGGDTQYF.

The chain recombines TRBV5-6 with TRBJ1-5, with D unclear. This CDR3 is built from 13 residues. The germline V gene has CDR1 SGHDT and CDR2 YYEEEE. Between the trimmed V and J ends, which lost 2 bases and 6 bases, there was a span of 9 bases. CDR3 amino acids: CASSFPGGQPQHF. The CDR3 DNA sequence: TGTGCCAGCAGCTTCCCGGGTGGTCAGCCCCAGCATTTT.